The clone carrying this TCR beta chain has a single count. Its antigen remains unknown. Sequencing was performed with immunoSEQ multiplex PCR; in TCRdb, only in-frame clones are kept and a portion is missing. Here the sample spans tens of thousands of clones, 80% being singletons. The record originates from a study of a mutant IDH1 vaccine in newly diagnosed glioma. Study overall: The treated group averaged approximately 42 years old and was about 60% male, approximately 38% female. Patients' prior therapy spanned radiotherapy, temozolomide, or both; most underwent both.

Time point meaning: week 11, during vaccination. Every single dose of the vaccine, 300 ug of mutant IDH1 20-mer peptide, came with topical imiquimod. Study-level results: Changes in top peripheral clonotypes did not appear linked to pseudoprogression.

The V end was cut by 5 bases, the J end by 3 bases, with 14 bases between. CDR1 LNHDA and CDR2 SQIVND come from the germline V gene (reference sequence). The CDR3 spans 14 residues. This sequence was found in a man between 50 and 59 years old with glioma. This specimen was PBMCs, taken from a glioma patient whose treatment included an IDH1 peptide vaccine. The J gene is TRBJ2-7, the V gene TRBV19, with D maybe TRBD1 (5 bases). CDR3 nucleotides: TGTGCCAGTAGTGTAACCAGACAGATCTACGAGCAGTACTTC. The encoded protein is CASSVTRQIYEQYF.